This T cell receptor (beta chain) was recorded in a study of blood T cell repertoires in COVID-19. Study context: Spain, Italy and the United States supplied samples that represented acute and convalescent COVID-19.

The Seattle site enrolled patients during active infection and followed them longitudinally. Original data processing: Amplification of reference gene primers was used by the study to estimate nucleated cell counts. TCRdb's table, derived via immunoSEQ multiplex PCR, lists solely in-frame clones and lacks some. Clone size and V and J calls were adopted from that table, with D and trimming inferred from the DNA. Seen here are under 350,000 clones, about 93% observed once, and the top ten hold 6% to 7%. V was cut by 0 bases and J by 4 bases, with 10 bases left in between. The CDR3 spans 14 residues. Germline assignment: CDR1 LGHDT and CDR2 YNNKEL (reference sequence).

The origin of this receptor is a woman aged 25 to 39 with COVID-19, enrolled during active disease. The gene calls are TRBV3-1 (or the pseudogene TRBV3-2) and TRBJ2-7; D possibly corresponds to TRBD1 (5 bases). Input material: peripheral blood. The CDR3 region has the DNA TGTGCCAGCAGCCAAGAGGGGCCCGGATACGAGCAGTACTTC. This encodes CASSQEGPGYEQYF.